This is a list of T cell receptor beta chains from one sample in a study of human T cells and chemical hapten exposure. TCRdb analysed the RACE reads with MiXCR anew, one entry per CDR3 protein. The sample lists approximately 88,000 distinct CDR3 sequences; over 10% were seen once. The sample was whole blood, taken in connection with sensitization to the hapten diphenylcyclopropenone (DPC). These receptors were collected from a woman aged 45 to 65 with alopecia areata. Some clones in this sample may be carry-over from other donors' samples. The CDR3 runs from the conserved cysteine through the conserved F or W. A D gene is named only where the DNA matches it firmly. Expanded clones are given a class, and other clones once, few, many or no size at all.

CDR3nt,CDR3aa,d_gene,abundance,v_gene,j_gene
TGTGCCAGCAGCGTAGCTACGGCGGGATACGAGCAGTACTTC,CASSVATAGYEQYF,NA,few,TRBV9,TRBJ2-7
TGCAGTGCTCCGAGACAATGGGGGCATGGCACAGATACGCAGTATTTT,CSAPRQWGHGTDTQYF,NA,NA,TRBV20-1,TRBJ2-3
TGCAGCGTAGGTCCTGTGAACACTGAAGCTTTCTTT,CSVGPVNTEAFF,NA,NA,TRBV29-1,TRBJ1-1
TGTGCCACCAGCCGGGACAGGGGATACGAGCAGTACTTC,CATSRDRGYEQYF,TRBD1,few,TRBV15,TRBJ2-7
TGTGCCAGCAGCTTGGCCGGACAGGGCCATGGCTACACCTTC,CASSLAGQGHGYTF,TRBD1,many,TRBV5-8,TRBJ1-2
TGTGCCAGCAGCTCGGAATACGAGCAGTACTTC,CASSSEYEQYF,NA,many,TRBV7-9,TRBJ2-7
TGTGCCAGCAGCCGTAGCGGGACCCTTTACAATGAGCAGTTCTTC,CASSRSGTLYNEQFF,TRBD2,NA,TRBV5-6,TRBJ2-1
TGTGCCAGCAGTTACTCGGCAGGGGAGTGGGATCAGCCCCAGCATTTT,CASSYSAGEWDQPQHF,NA,NA,TRBV6-6,TRBJ1-5
TGTGCCAGCAGCCGGGGACAGGGGCCTCGCGAGCAGTACTTC,CASSRGQGPREQYF,TRBD1,many,TRBV3-1,TRBJ2-7
TGTGCCAGCAGCTCGCCTGGGACAGGGAACTTCGAAGCTTTCTTT,CASSSPGTGNFEAFF,TRBD1,many,TRBV7-9,TRBJ1-1
TGTGCCAGCAGTGCCCCGGGACTAGCGGGAACCACCGGGGAGCTGTTTTTT,CASSAPGLAGTTGELFF,TRBD2,few,TRBV6-2/TRBV6-3,TRBJ2-2
TGCAGTGCTAGAGTCTTTAGGGGTACTCTCCACTTT,CSARVFRGTLHF,NA,many,TRBV20-1,TRBJ1-6
TGTGCCAGCAGTCAGGCAGCAGGGAGCTCCTACAATGAGCAGTTCTTC,CASSQAAGSSYNEQFF,NA,NA,TRBV12-3/TRBV12-4,TRBJ2-1
TGTGCCAGCTTAGGAGGGGCCAAAAACATTCAGTACTTC,CASLGGAKNIQYF,NA,few,TRBV6-6,TRBJ2-4
TGTGCCTGGAGTGCGAGCTGGAAGAACACTGAAGCTTTCTTT,CAWSASWKNTEAFF,NA,many,TRBV30,TRBJ1-1
TGTGCCAGCAGTCGGGACCGCCTGGAGGAAAAACTGTTTTTT,CASSRDRLEEKLFF,NA,many,TRBV2,TRBJ1-4
TGTGCCAGCTCACCACGGGAGCCCTACGAGCAGTACTTC,CASSPREPYEQYF,NA,few,TRBV18,TRBJ2-7
TGCAGTGCTAGACCCGCTTTGGGCGTGGGGTGGGAGCACGAGCAGTACTTC,CSARPALGVGWEHEQYF,NA,many,TRBV20-1,TRBJ2-7
TGCGCCAGCAGCAGGGACAGGGGGCGAGATACGCAGTATTTT,CASSRDRGRDTQYF,TRBD1,many,TRBV5-1,TRBJ2-3
TGCGCCAGCAGCTTGGATGGGACTGTCTCCTACGAGCAGTACTTC,CASSLDGTVSYEQYF,NA,many,TRBV5-1,TRBJ2-7
TGTGCCAGCAGCAAGGGACTAGCGGGAAGCTCCTACGAGCAGTACTTC,CASSKGLAGSSYEQYF,TRBD2,NA,TRBV7-6,TRBJ2-7
TGTGCCAGCAGTAGGCGACGGGGCCCTGAAGCTTTCTTT,CASSRRRGPEAFF,NA,NA,TRBV12-3/TRBV12-4,TRBJ1-1
TGTGCCAGCCAGGGACAGGACAAAGAAAAACTGTTTTTT,CASQGQDKEKLFF,TRBD1,NA,TRBV18,TRBJ1-4
TGTGCCAGCAGCCAGGACCCGGCGGGAGCTTTAGAGACCCAGTACTTC,CASSQDPAGALETQYF,TRBD2,NA,TRBV3-1,TRBJ2-5
TGTGCCAGCAGTTTTCCTAGCGTCACAGATACGCAGTATTTT,CASSFPSVTDTQYF,NA,many,TRBV12-3/TRBV12-4,TRBJ2-3
TGTGCCAGCAGCTTGGAGGGCCCTCTGGACGAGCAGTACTTC,CASSLEGPLDEQYF,NA,many,TRBV27,TRBJ2-7
TGTGCCAGCTCACCGGAGGTTCAAGAGACCCAGTACTTC,CASSPEVQETQYF,NA,many,TRBV18,TRBJ2-5
TGTGCCAGCAGCCAAGGGGACAGGGGATGGACAGATACGCAGTATTTT,CASSQGDRGWTDTQYF,TRBD1,few,TRBV14,TRBJ2-3
TGTGCCAGCAGCGTAGCTCGGGGTTCCGCTGAAGCTTTCTTT,CASSVARGSAEAFF,NA,NA,TRBV9,TRBJ1-1
TGCAGCGCCCGCCCAGGGGGCGACGAGCAGTACTTC,CSARPGGDEQYF,TRBD1,many,TRBV29-1,TRBJ2-7
TGCAGCGATGGGACAGGGGAAGCTTTCTTT,CSDGTGEAFF,TRBD1,many,TRBV29-1,TRBJ1-1
TGTGCCAGCAGCTTAGCGGTACCGGGAAGATCACCCCTCCACTTT,CASSLAVPGRSPLHF,NA,NA,TRBV7-2,TRBJ1-6
TGTGCCAGCAGCCAAGCTCACAGGGGGGGGAATGAGCAGTTCTTC,CASSQAHRGGNEQFF,NA,few,TRBV4-2,TRBJ2-1
TGTGCCAGCAGCTCCCATCCTCAGAACACCGGGGAGCTGTTTTTT,CASSSHPQNTGELFF,NA,NA,TRBV12-3/TRBV12-4,TRBJ2-2
TGTGCCAGCAGCAGAGACTCGGGGAGCACAGATACGCAGTATTTT,CASSRDSGSTDTQYF,NA,few,TRBV21-1,TRBJ2-3
TGTGCCAGCCAGTTTTCGGGGAACACTGAAGCTTTCTTT,CASQFSGNTEAFF,NA,NA,TRBV5-5,TRBJ1-1
TGTGCCAGCAGTTATGAGCGGACAAGGGGAAGAGAGACCCAGTACTTC,CASSYERTRGRETQYF,NA,many,TRBV6-6,TRBJ2-5
TGTGCCAGCAGTTTCGGCAGGAGGGTAACTAACTATGGCTACACCTTC,CASSFGRRVTNYGYTF,NA,many,TRBV12-3/TRBV12-4,TRBJ1-2
TGCAGTGCTAGTGCTAGCGGGAGAGGAGATACGCAGTATTTT,CSASASGRGDTQYF,TRBD2,NA,TRBV20-1,TRBJ2-3
TGTGCCAGCTTCTCTGGTGAGACTAATGAAAAACTGTTTTTT,CASFSGETNEKLFF,NA,many,TRBV14,TRBJ1-4
TGCGCCAGCAGCTTGGCAGGACAGGGGAAGAATGAAAAACTGTTTTTT,CASSLAGQGKNEKLFF,TRBD1,few,TRBV5-1,TRBJ1-4
TGCGCCAGCAGCCTTAGGACAAAGGGAACCTACGAGCAGTACTTC,CASSLRTKGTYEQYF,NA,NA,TRBV5-1,TRBJ2-7
TGTGCCAGCAGGGAACAGGCAATTGGGACCGGGGAGCTGTTTTTT,CASREQAIGTGELFF,NA,few,TRBV2,TRBJ2-2
TGTGCCAGCTCACCACCGTTACAGGGGGGGGACAATGAGCAGTTCTTC,CASSPPLQGGDNEQFF,NA,few,TRBV18,TRBJ2-1
TGTGCCAGCAGGAGGGGGACTAGGACCTACAATGAGCAGTTCTTC,CASRRGTRTYNEQFF,TRBD2,few,TRBV6-6,TRBJ2-1
TGTGCCAGCAGTCCCCGGGGGGGTTGGGACACTGAAGCTTTCTTT,CASSPRGGWDTEAFF,NA,NA,TRBV6-5,TRBJ1-1
TGTGCCAGCAGTGCAGGGAGGGACACTGAAGCTTTCTTT,CASSAGRDTEAFF,NA,many,TRBV6-4,TRBJ1-1
TGTGCCAGCAGTTTGTTACTAGCAAGAGGGGCAGATACGCAGTATTTT,CASSLLLARGADTQYF,NA,few,TRBV12-3/TRBV12-4,TRBJ2-3
TGTGCCAGCAGCTTTATGGTGCGTGACTACTACACCGGGGAGCTGTTTTTT,CASSFMVRDYYTGELFF,NA,NA,TRBV11-2,TRBJ2-2
TGCAGTGCGAGAAGGCCTAGCGGGAGCAATGAGCAGTTCTTC,CSARRPSGSNEQFF,TRBD2,NA,TRBV20-1,TRBJ2-1
TGTGCCACCTATCGTCTAGCGGGGCGGACCGGGGAGCTGTTTTTT,CATYRLAGRTGELFF,TRBD2,NA,TRBV6-6,TRBJ2-2
TGTGCCAGCAGTTTAGGGTTTGGACTTTCAGATACGCAGTATTTT,CASSLGFGLSDTQYF,NA,few,TRBV27,TRBJ2-3
TGCAGTGCTATGAAGCGGGAAAGTTCGCATGAGCAGTTCTTC,CSAMKRESSHEQFF,TRBD2,NA,TRBV20-1,TRBJ2-1
TGCAGTGCCAACCTCGCGGATAGCACAGATACGCAGTATTTT,CSANLADSTDTQYF,NA,many,TRBV20-1,TRBJ2-3